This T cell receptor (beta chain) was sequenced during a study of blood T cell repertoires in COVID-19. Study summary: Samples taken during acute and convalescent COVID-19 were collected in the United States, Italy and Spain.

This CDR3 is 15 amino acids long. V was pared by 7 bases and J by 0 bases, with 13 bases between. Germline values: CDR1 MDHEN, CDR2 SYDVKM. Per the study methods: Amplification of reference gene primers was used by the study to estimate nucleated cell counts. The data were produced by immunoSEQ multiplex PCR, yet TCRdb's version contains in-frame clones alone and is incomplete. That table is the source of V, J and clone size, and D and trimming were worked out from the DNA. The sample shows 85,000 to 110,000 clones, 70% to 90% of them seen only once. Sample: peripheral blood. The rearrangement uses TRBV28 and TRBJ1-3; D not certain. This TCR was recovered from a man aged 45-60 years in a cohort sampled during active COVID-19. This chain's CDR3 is CASKLAGPSGNTIYF. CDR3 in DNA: TGTGCCAGCAAACTAGCAGGACCCTCTGGAAACACCATATATTTT. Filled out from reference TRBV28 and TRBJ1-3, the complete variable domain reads DVKVTQSSRYLVKRTGEKVFLECVQDMDHENMFWYRQDPGLGLRLIYFSYDVKMKEKGDIPEGYSVSREKKERFSLILESASTNQTSMYLCASKLAGPSGNTIYFGEGSWLTVV.